The next 10 T cell receptor beta chains were all read from a single sample in a study of blood T cell repertoires in COVID-19. Only in-frame clones appear in the TCRdb table, and some are missing; sequencing was by immunoSEQ multiplex PCR. Of roughly 250,000 clones listed, 70% to 85% are singletons. The sample consisted of peripheral blood. The receptors were gathered from a human donor with COVID-19, enrolled during active disease. The donor label of this sample is uncertain.

The chain has TRBV3-1 (or the pseudogene TRBV3-2) and TRBJ2-2; 9 bases match TRBD1. The junction had 5 bases not matched to a gene; V was cut back by 8 bases and J by 4 bases. The CDR3 totals 14 residues. Germline loops: CDR1 LGHDT, CDR2 YNNKEL (reference sequence). CDR3 in DNA: TGTGCCAGCGGGGGACAGGGCTCCACCGGGGAGCTGTTTTTT. Its translation: CASGGQGSTGELFF.

The genes are TRBV29-1 and TRBJ2-3; unclear D gene. The V gene's germline CDR1 is SQVTM and CDR2 ANQGSEA. This CDR3 region has 11 residues. The ends were cut back, 6 bases at V and 0 bases at J, with 4 bases in the middle. CDR3 protein: CSVKSTDTQYF. The CDR3, as DNA: TGCAGCGTCAAAAGCACAGATACGCAGTATTTT.

This clone was detected only a few times. The rearrangement links TRBV28 to TRBJ1-2, with 7 bases lining up with TRBD1. CDR1 is MDHEN and CDR2 is SYDVKM in the germline V gene. The CDR3 loop spans 14 amino acids. The junction had 8 bases not matched to a gene; V was cut back by 6 bases and J by 4 bases. DNA for the CDR3: TGTGCCAGCAGACTTTCCAGGGGGGTCTATGGCTACACCTTC. This translates into CASRLSRGVYGYTF.

The chain joins TRBV7-2 to TRBJ2-1, with a weak D call TRBD2 (5 bases). The CDR3 spans 14 residues. Trimming removed 4 bases from V and 3 bases from J, with 10 bases in between. CDR1 SGHTA and CDR2 FQGNSA come from the germline V gene. The CDR3 DNA reads TGTGCCAGCAGCTCGCGGACTGGCTACAATGAGCAGTTCTTC. It translates to CASSSRTGYNEQFF.

This chain joins TRBV3-1 (or the pseudogene TRBV3-2) and TRBJ1-1, with TRBD1 identical over 9 bases. The J segment lost 1 base and the V segment lost 2 bases, leaving 2 bases of the junction unmatched. Germline CDR1 reads LGHDT; CDR2 reads YNNKEL (reference sequence). The CDR3 totals 15 residues. As DNA, the CDR3 is TGTGCCAGCAGCCAAACAGGGGGCTGGAACACTGAAGCTTTCTTT. Amino acids: CASSQTGGWNTEAFF.

The V call is TRBV28, the J call TRBJ2-1; D possibly corresponds to TRBD1 (6 bases). The CDR3 totals 14 residues. CDR1 is MDHEN, CDR2 SYDVKM, per germline. V lost 6 bases and J lost 2, with 11 bases in between. As DNA, the CDR3 is TGTGCCAGCAGCGCCACAGGGACCTACAATGAGCAGTTCTTC. It translates to CASSATGTYNEQFF. Full variable domain (missing parts from reference TRBV28 and TRBJ2-1): DVKVTQSSRYLVKRTGEKVFLECVQDMDHENMFWYRQDPGLGLRLIYFSYDVKMKEKGDIPEGYSVSREKKERFSLILESASTNQTSMYLCASSATGTYNEQFFGPGTRLTVL.

Regarding this clone: Other DNA sequences in the sample encode the same CDR3. The chain couples TRBV5-4 to TRBJ2-3, with TRBD1 matching 7 bases. V lost 0 bases to trimming and J lost 2 bases; unmatched junction nucleotides: 3. The germline V gene encodes CDR1 SGHNT and CDR2 YYREEE (reference sequence). CDR3 length equals 15 residues. The DNA for the CDR3 is TGTGCCAGCAGCTTGGACAGGGGATTCACAGATACGCAGTATTTT. This gives the protein CASSLDRGFTDTQYF.

In its sample, this clone was seen a few times. The chain combines TRBV5-1 with TRBJ1-4; 10 bases are a match to TRBD1. Trimming removed 3 bases from V and 8 bases from J; junction bases left unmatched: 10. Germline V gives CDR1 SGHRS, CDR2 YFSETQ. The CDR3 has 16 amino acids. CDR3 in DNA: TGCGCCAGCAGCTCCCTACCCGGGACAGGGGAAGAAAAACTGTTTTTT. It codes for CASSSLPGTGEEKLFF.

This clone was counted between two and nine times. The chain carries TRBV28 and TRBJ1-3; 9 nucleotides align to TRBD1. Germline loops: CDR1 MDHEN, CDR2 SYDVKM. Unmatched junction bases numbered 6, after V lost 5 bases and J lost 4 bases. This CDR3 has 15 residues. CDR3 nucleotide sequence: TGTGCCAGCAGTGGGGGGACAGGGTGGGGAAACACCATATATTTT. It encodes CASSGGTGWGNTIYF. Drawing the rest from reference TRBV28 and TRBJ1-3, the complete variable domain is DVKVTQSSRYLVKRTGEKVFLECVQDMDHENMFWYRQDPGLGLRLIYFSYDVKMKEKGDIPEGYSVSREKKERFSLILESASTNQTSMYLCASSGGTGWGNTIYFGEGSWLTVV.

The V call is TRBV18, the J call TRBJ2-3; D perhaps matches TRBD1 (6 bases). In germline, CDR1 is KGHSH, CDR2 LQKENI. V was pared by 6 bases and J by 2 bases, with 18 bases between. The CDR3 loop spans 16 amino acids. In nucleotides, the CDR3 is TGTGCCAGCTCTAACGAACGGACAGAAAACACAGATACGCAGTATTTT. Residues: CASSNERTENTDTQYF.